The entry below describes one TCR beta chain. This sample was taken from a study of blood T cell repertoires in COVID-19. Across the study: Sites across the United States, Italy and Spain contributed samples from acute and convalescent COVID-19.

Profiled with immunoSEQ multiplex PCR; TCRdb holds only in-frame clones, not every one. The sample yields hundreds of thousands of clones, 82% seen once. The germline V gene encodes CDR1 SGHRS and CDR2 YFSETQ. The CDR3 totals 14 residues. Trimming at V came to 4 bases and at J to 2 bases, leaving 6 bases not matched to a gene. All enrollees were roughly 18 to 89 years old and from fewer than 30 US areas. Categorization into cohorts depended on clinical history that participants reported. For recovered donors of Cohort 3, there were two negative PCRs, clearance, or symptom resolution. This chain links TRBV5-1 with TRBJ2-7; 7 bases align to TRBD1. The clonotype comes from a woman aged 55-70 years who had recovered from COVID-19. Material: PBMCs or T cells enriched from blood (not recorded which). The chain's CDR3 is CASSLGDRAYEQYF. The DNA of the CDR3 is TGCGCCAGCAGCCTAGGGGACAGAGCCTACGAGCAGTACTTC. Combining the CDR3 with reference TRBV5-1 and TRBJ2-7 gives the whole variable domain KAGVTQTPRYLIKTRGQQVTLSCSPISGHRSVSWYQQTPGQGLQFLFEYFSETQRNKGNFPGRFSGRQFSNSRSEMNVSTLELGDSALYLCASSLGDRAYEQYFGPGTRLTVT.